This entry lists 21 T cell receptor beta chains sequenced from one sample in a study of shared clonotypes between healthy human individuals. Profiling relied on immunoSEQ multiplex PCR, and the TCRdb table lists in-frame clones only, not all of them. The data contain roughly 2 million clones, approximately 96% of them singletons. The sample comprised naive CD4+ T cells sorted from blood. As for subset: CD45RA+ positively selected. The source is a man younger than 35 in good health.

The CDR3 DNA reads as TGCGCCAGCAGCCGAGAGGGGGCGTATAATTCACCCCTCCACTTT. Translated: CASSREGAYNSPLHF. The gene calls are TRBV4-1 and TRBJ1-6; TRBD1 matches 7 bases. Germline-derived CDR1 and CDR2 are MGHRA and YSYEKL. V lost 4 bases and J lost 4; bases outside the gene matches: 4. This CDR3 region has 15 residues.

A note on this clone: Distinct nucleotide sequences in the sample also encode this CDR3. The CDR3 nucleotides read TGTGCCAGCAGCTTGAACCGTAACTATGGCTACACCTTC. Translated, it gives CASSLNRNYGYTF. The genes are TRBV11-2 and TRBJ1-2; D not certain. The CDR3 sequence is 13 residues long. V was cut by 3 bases and J by 1 base, with 6 bases left in between. Germline-derived CDR1 and CDR2 are SGHAT and FQNNGV.

The genes are TRBV6-6 and TRBJ2-3; TRBD2 is a possible D gene (5 bases). Trimming removed 5 bases at V and 0 bases at J, with 9 bases between. There are 14 residues in the CDR3. CDR1 and CDR2 from the germline V gene are MNHNY and SVGAGI (reference sequence). The CDR3 nucleotides read TGTGCCAGCAGTCGGACTTTGAGCACAGATACGCAGTATTTT. Translation gives CASSRTLSTDTQYF.

This chain connects TRBV5-6 to TRBJ2-3; 8 bases fit TRBD2. V was clipped by 3 bases and J by 6 bases; unmatched bases: 6. Germline loops: CDR1 SGHDT, CDR2 YYEEEE. The CDR3 loop spans 14 amino acids. CDR3 region: CASSYGGAADTQYF. CDR3 coding DNA: TGTGCCAGCAGCTACGGGGGGGCGGCGGATACGCAGTATTTT.

This clone occurred once. The chain employs TRBV6-6 and TRBJ2-5; D remains unclear. The germline CDR1 and CDR2 sequences are MNHNY and SVGAGI (reference sequence). The CDR3 sequence is 15 residues long. Trimming left V 6 bases short and J 4 bases short, with 18 bases between. CDR3 in amino acids: CASSLPKVVGETQYF. CDR3 DNA: TGTGCCAGCAGCCTCCCTAAAGTCGTGGGAGAGACCCAGTACTTC.

About this clone: The same CDR3 also results from other DNA sequences found in this sample. The chain employs TRBV6-5 and TRBJ2-7; 9 bases align to TRBD1. The CDR3 is 15 amino acids. The trim removed 0 bases at V and 2 bases at J, leaving 2 bases unmatched. In germline, CDR1 is MNHEY, CDR2 SVGAGI. CDR3 protein: CASSYSDRGPYEQYF. The CDR3 DNA follows: TGTGCCAGCAGTTACTCGGACAGGGGTCCCTACGAGCAGTACTTC.

The genes are TRBV18 and TRBJ1-3, with D possibly being TRBD1 (5 bases). The V and J ends lost 3 bases and 0 bases respectively, with 9 bases between them. Germline assignment: CDR1 KGHSH and CDR2 LQKENI. This CDR3 comprises 15 residues. CDR3: CASSPAGGSGNTIYF. For the CDR3, the DNA is TGTGCCAGCTCACCGGCTGGGGGCTCTGGAAACACCATATATTTT.

The J gene is TRBJ2-7, the V gene TRBV7-2, with TRBD1 matching 9 bases. This CDR3 spans 15 amino acids. Germline loops: CDR1 SGHTA, CDR2 FQGNSA. The V gene end was trimmed by 1 base and the J gene end by 3 bases; junction bases not matched to a gene: 4. The CDR3 DNA follows: TGTGCCAGCAGCTTAGGACAGGGGGATATCTACGAGCAGTACTTC. It translates to CASSLGQGDIYEQYF.

This rearrangement joins TRBV7-2 to TRBJ2-7; TRBD2 aligns across 7 bases. CDR1 and CDR2 from the germline V gene are SGHTA and FQGNSA. The J segment lost 0 bases and the V segment lost 5 bases, leaving 10 bases of the junction unmatched. The CDR3 sequence is 16 residues long. CDR3 nucleotide sequence: TGTGCCAGCAGCCCACCCAACCCTAGCGGCTCCTACGAGCAGTACTTC. This codes for CASSPPNPSGSYEQYF. The full variable domain, its missing parts supplied by reference TRBV7-2 and TRBJ2-7, is GAGVSQSPSNKVTEKGKDVELRCDPISGHTALYWYRQSLGQGLEFLIYFQGNSAPDKSGLPSDRFSAERTGGSVSTLTIQRTQQEDSAVYLCASSPPNPSGSYEQYFGPGTRLTVT.

The V gene is TRBV4-1, the J gene TRBJ2-7, with TRBD2 matching 9 bases. The CDR3 loop spans 16 amino acids. From germline, CDR1 is MGHRA and CDR2 YSYEKL. V trimming: 4 bases; J trimming: 4 bases; junction bases outside the gene matches: 11. CDR3: CASSPPPGLAQYEQYF. For the CDR3, the DNA is TGCGCCAGCAGCCCTCCTCCGGGACTAGCACAATACGAGCAGTACTTC.

The chain combines TRBV10-3 with TRBJ2-3; D gene ambiguous. Germline CDR1 ENHRY, CDR2 SYGVKD. The CDR3 contains 12 residues. V lost 8 bases, J lost 2 bases, and 8 bases lay in between. The CDR3 loop is CAIAGPTDTQYF. CDR3 in DNA: TGTGCCATCGCCGGGCCCACAGATACGCAGTATTTT.

The CDR3 here is CASRKVAAGNTIYF. Written as DNA, the CDR3 is TGTGCCAGCAGAAAAGTGGCAGCTGGAAACACCATATATTTT. J is TRBJ1-3 and V is TRBV6-5, with unresolved D. Looked up from germline, CDR1 is MNHEY and CDR2 is SVGAGI. V was shortened by 6 bases and J by 2 bases, with 11 bases between the two germline ends. This CDR3 is 14 amino acids long.

V is TRBV2 and J is TRBJ2-7; TRBD1 matches 12 bases. Germline-derived CDR1 and CDR2 are SNHLY and FYNNEI. V shed 8 bases and J 6 bases; nucleotides not matched to a gene: 2. The CDR3 spans 12 residues. In nucleotides, the CDR3 is TGTGCCAGCGGGGACAGGGGGCGCGAGCAGTACTTC. It specifies CASGDRGREQYF.

The V call is TRBV4-3, the J call TRBJ1-4; unclear D gene. CDR1 is LGHNA, CDR2 YSLEER, per germline. V lost 0 bases to trimming and J lost 8 bases, with 13 bases between them. The CDR3 sequence is 15 residues long. The CDR3 sequence is CASSQETGVGEKLFF. The CDR3 region has the DNA TGCGCCAGCAGCCAAGAAACCGGGGTTGGCGAAAAACTGTTTTTT.

J is TRBJ1-5 and V is TRBV28; TRBD1 is a possible D gene (5 bases). The V and J ends lost 5 bases and 0 bases respectively, with 17 bases between them. The germline gives CDR1 MDHEN, CDR2 SYDVKM. The CDR3 contains 17 residues. In nucleotides, the CDR3 is TGTGCCAGCAGTCCCCGAAGGGACGCCTATAGCAATCAGCCCCAGCATTTT. It translates to CASSPRRDAYSNQPQHF.

This chain joins TRBV7-2 and TRBJ2-2; D gene unclear. CDR3 length: 16 amino acids. CDR1 is SGHTA, CDR2 FQGNSA, per germline. Trimming removed 5 bases from V and 0 bases from J, with 13 bases in between. CDR3 sequence (DNA): TGTGCCAGCAGCCGATCTGGCGGTTCGAACACCGGGGAGCTGTTTTTT. It codes for CASSRSGGSNTGELFF. Together with reference TRBV7-2 and TRBJ2-2, the CDR3 gives the full variable domain: GAGVSQSPSNKVTEKGKDVELRCDPISGHTALYWYRQSLGQGLEFLIYFQGNSAPDKSGLPSDRFSAERTGGSVSTLTIQRTQQEDSAVYLCASSRSGGSNTGELFFGEGSRLTVL.

The chain employs TRBV21-1 and TRBJ1-5. TRBV21-1 is marked as a pseudogene. The CDR3 has 17 residues. The CDR3 region is CASSKALSSDSNQPQHF. Written as DNA, the CDR3 is TGTGCCAGCAGCAAAGCGCTGTCTAGTGATAGCAATCAGCCCCAGCATTTT.

As for this clone: The identical CDR3 is also encoded by other nucleotide sequences in the sample. V gene TRBV5-6 combines with J gene TRBJ2-5; TRBD1 might be the D (5 bases). V lost 2 bases, J lost 1 base, and 9 bases lay in between. CDR1 SGHDT and CDR2 YYEEEE come from the germline V gene. The CDR3 sequence is 14 residues long. CDR3 DNA: TGTGCCAGCAGCTTCGGCCAGGGCCAAGAGACCCAGTACTTC. It encodes CASSFGQGQETQYF.

Turning to this clone: Other DNA sequences from this sample encode an identical CDR3 as well. The chain employs TRBV5-1 and TRBJ2-3, with 10 nucleotides matching TRBD1. The CDR3 covers 15 residues. The germline V gene encodes CDR1 SGHRS and CDR2 YFSETQ. The V and J ends lost 0 bases and 2 bases, in that order; junction bases with no gene match: 0. In DNA, the CDR3 is TGCGCCAGCAGCTTGGGACAGGGGGCCACAGATACGCAGTATTTT. Protein: CASSLGQGATDTQYF.

This sequence joins TRBV6-6 and TRBJ1-3; D remains unclear. The CDR3 is 16 amino acids. V dropped 6 bases and J dropped 1 base, with 16 bases sitting between them. In germline, CDR1 is MNHNY, CDR2 SVGAGI (reference sequence). In DNA, the CDR3 is TGTGCCAGCAGGTCGGAGGAACCTCTATCTGGAAACACCATATATTTT. This sequence encodes CASRSEEPLSGNTIYF.

This chain joins TRBV6-6 and TRBJ2-1; D is unclear. Between the trimmed V and J ends, which lost 6 bases and 4 bases, there was a span of 16 bases. The CDR3 consists of 15 residues. Germline loops: CDR1 MNHNY, CDR2 SVGAGI (reference sequence). The CDR3 reads CASSGRVAVYNEQFF. DNA for the CDR3: TGTGCCAGCAGCGGCCGGGTCGCGGTGTACAATGAGCAGTTCTTC.